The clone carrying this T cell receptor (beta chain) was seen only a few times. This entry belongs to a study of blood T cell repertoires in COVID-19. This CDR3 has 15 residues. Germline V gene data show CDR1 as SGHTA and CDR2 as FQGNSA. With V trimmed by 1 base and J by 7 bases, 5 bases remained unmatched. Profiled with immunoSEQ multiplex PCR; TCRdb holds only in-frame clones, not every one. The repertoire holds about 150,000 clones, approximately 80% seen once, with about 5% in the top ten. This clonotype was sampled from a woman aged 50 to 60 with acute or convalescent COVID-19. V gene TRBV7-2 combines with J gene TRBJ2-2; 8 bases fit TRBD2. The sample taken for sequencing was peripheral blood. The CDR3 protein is CASSLGAGDNGELFF. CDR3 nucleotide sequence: TGTGCCAGCAGCTTAGGAGCGGGGGACAACGGGGAGCTGTTTTTT. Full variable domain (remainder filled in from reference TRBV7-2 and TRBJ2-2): GAGVSQSPSNKVTEKGKDVELRCDPISGHTALYWYRQSLGQGLEFLIYFQGNSAPDKSGLPSDRFSAERTGGSVSTLTIQRTQQEDSAVYLCASSLGAGDNGELFFGEGSRLTVL.